This TCR beta chain was profiled in a study of naive CD8 T cells in extremely preterm neonates. Study-level findings and limits: iChao1 richness was lowest in preterm neonates, significantly versus all ages. Compared with older groups, preterm CDR3s were shorter, with fewer N additions and less trimming.

Comments on this clone: Its target is unknown.

The germline V gene encodes CDR1 LNHDA and CDR2 SQIVND (reference sequence). The CDR3 is 13 residues long. The V end was cut by 8 bases, the J end by 9 bases, with 19 bases between. Sorted naive CD8+ T cell numbers ranged ~19,000 to ~110,000. The method was immunoSEQ multiplex PCR; TCRdb's version includes in-frame clones alone and lacks a portion of them. Of over 5,000 clones listed, about 97% were seen once; the top ten hold 6.5% to 9.5%. Input material: naive CD8+ T cells from blood. The source is a human donor in good health. The chain uses TRBV19 and TRBJ2-5; TRBD2 is a possible D gene (5 bases). The CDR3 loop is CASSRSAGSAQYF. As DNA, the CDR3 is TGTGCCAGTTCCAGGTCGGCGGGCTCGGCCCAGTACTTC. Variable domain in full (rest from reference TRBV19 and TRBJ2-5): DGGITQSPKYLFRKEGQNVTLSCEQNLNHDAMYWYRQDPGQGLRLIYYSQIVNDFQKGDIAEGYSVSREKKESFPLTVTSAQKNPTAFYLCASSRSAGSAQYFGPGTRLLVL.